This T cell receptor (beta chain) was identified during a study of T-cell memory formation after mild COVID-19. Study conclusions and caveats: There were some responding clones in pre-infection memory, which suggested that cross-reactive memory had joined. Nothing showed for sure that second-wave clones peaking on day 37 were SARS-CoV-2 specific. Among contracting clones, CD4+ were mainly CM/EM and CD8+ enriched in EMRA.

Constant-segment-primed 5'RACE gave TCR alpha and TCR beta cDNA libraries with sample barcodes and UMIs. One entry per CDR3 protein results from TCRdb running MiXCR on the 5' RACE reads. Among 180,000 or so distinct CDR3 sequences, around 10% were seen once, and the ten largest hold approximately 3.8%. CDR3 length: 18 amino acids. Trimming shortened V by 4 bases and J by 0 bases, and 21 bases separated the two germline ends. Germline CDR1 and CDR2: SGHAT and FQNNGV. This clonotype was seen only a few times. Its target is not known. This TCR derives from a man younger than 35 who had mild COVID-19 (a few samples of this study predate the infection). Cell type and time point are not known. This sequence joins TRBV11-2 and TRBJ1-2; possible D gene TRBD1, 5 bases. The sequenced material came from PBMCs or a T cell subset sorted from them (not recorded which). In DNA, the CDR3 is TGTGCCAGCAGCTCACACCACGGCAGGGCTAAAGCTAACTATGGCTACACCTTC. Translating it yields CASSSHHGRAKANYGYTF.